Below, 22 T cell receptor beta chains from the same sample are listed, as sequenced in a study of T cells in Graves' hyperthyroidism and ophthalmopathy. The TCR beta CDR3 regions underwent amplification using RNA transcripts as the source. RT-PCR in the first round (using the HTBI primer set) targeted the TCR CDR3. TCRdb redid the calling of the multiplex PCR reads with MiXCR, one entry per CDR3 protein. The sample carries around 660,000 distinct CDR3 sequences, over 40% recorded once. The sample was peripheral blood or thyroid tissue (not recorded which). The receptor source for this set is an adult man with Graves' disease, either hyperthyroidism or ophthalmopathy (not recorded which).

The gene calls are TRBV20-1 and TRBJ1-5, with 7 bases fitting TRBD1. The CDR3 consists of 14 residues. Trimming cost V 3 bases and J 6 bases; bases outside gene matches: 8. Looked up from germline, CDR1 is DFQATT and CDR2 is SNEGSKA (reference sequence). DNA for the CDR3: TGCAGTGCTAGGGGCGGACAGGTGAGTCAGCCCCAGCATTTT. Translated: CSARGGQVSQPQHF.

This clonotype was counted a few times. The chain links TRBV7-9 to TRBJ2-2, with D unresolved. Per germline, CDR1 SEHNR and CDR2 FQNEAQ (reference sequence). There are 13 residues in the CDR3. V was pared by 6 bases and J by 2 bases, with 7 bases between. CDR3 in DNA: TGTGCCAGCAGGGTTGACAACACCGGGGAGCTGTTTTTT. Protein sequence: CASRVDNTGELFF. Full variable domain (remainder filled in from reference TRBV7-9 and TRBJ2-2): DTGVSQNPRHKITKRGQNVTFRCDPISEHNRLYWYRQTLGQGPEFLTYFQNEAQLEKSRLLSDRFSAERPKGSFSTLEIQRTEQGDSAMYLCASRVDNTGELFFGEGSRLTVL.

This clonotype showed up many times. In nucleotides, the CDR3 is TGTGCCAGCAGCCAGACAGTGACTGAAGCTTTCTTT. It is translated as CASSQTVTEAFF. V is TRBV7-9 and J is TRBJ1-1, with a weak D call TRBD1 (5 bases). Germline lookup yields CDR1 SEHNR and CDR2 FQNEAQ (reference sequence). This CDR3 is 12 amino acids long. Trimming removed 5 bases from V and 5 bases from J, with 9 bases in between.

This clonotype was counted a single time. At one end the junction does not follow the germline gene, possibly because of a read error. V is TRBV7-9 and J is TRBJ2-7; possibly TRBD1 or TRBD2 for D (5 bases each). In germline, CDR1 is SEHNR, CDR2 FQNEAQ (reference sequence). The CDR3 is made up of 14 amino acids. The CDR3 sequence is CASSARDGEYEQHF. The CDR3 nucleotides read TGCGCCAGCAGCGCCCGGGACGGAGAATACGAGCAGCACTTC.

This clonotype was counted many times. This chain uses TRBV7-9 with TRBJ2-7, with a weak D call TRBD1 (6 bases). Looked up from germline, CDR1 is SEHNR and CDR2 is FQNEAQ (reference sequence). Trimming pared 6 bases from V and 4 bases from J, leaving 13 bases between. This CDR3 comprises 13 residues. CDR3 in DNA: TGTGCCAGCAGGCCTGGGGGCGGGTACGAGCAGTACTTC. Translation: CASRPGGGYEQYF.

The rearrangement links TRBV10-3 to TRBJ2-7, with 8 bases aligning to TRBD2. Trimming took 10 bases from V and 4 from J; bases not matched to a gene: 12. CDR3 size: 14 residues. Germline loops: CDR1 ENHRY, CDR2 SYGVKD. DNA of the CDR3: TGTGCCAGGCGGGAAGCGGGAGCATGGTACGAGCAGTACTTC. As protein: CARREAGAWYEQYF.

The V call is TRBV19, the J call TRBJ1-2, with 7 bases lining up with TRBD1. V lost 3 bases and J lost 4; bases outside the gene matches: 8. Germline V gene data show CDR1 as LNHDA and CDR2 as SQIVND (reference sequence). This CDR3 contains 15 residues. Written as DNA, the CDR3 is TGTGCCAGTAGTATTTACGCCAGGGGGATCTATGGCTACACCTTC. Its translation is CASSIYARGIYGYTF.

The CDR3 DNA reads as TGCAGCGTGGGACGGGCTGAGCAGTACTTC. Its translation is CSVGRAEQYF. J is TRBJ2-7 and V is TRBV29-1, with D perhaps being TRBD1 or TRBD2 (5 bases each). From germline, CDR1 is SQVTM and CDR2 ANQGSEA. V was shortened by 6 bases and J by 7 bases, with 10 bases between the two germline ends. There are 10 residues in the CDR3.

The chain is built from TRBV7-9 and TRBJ1-5; 8 bases agree with TRBD1. Germline-derived CDR1 and CDR2 are SEHNR and FQNEAQ (reference sequence). J was trimmed by 4 bases and V by 5 bases; bases with no gene match: 10. This CDR3 comprises 16 residues. CDR3 residues: CASSGGTGWENQPQHF. The CDR3, as DNA: TGTGCCAGCAGCGGAGGGACAGGCTGGGAGAATCAGCCCCAGCATTTT. The full variable domain, in which reference TRBV7-9 and TRBJ1-5 provide the parts outside the CDR3, is DTGVSQNPRHKITKRGQNVTFRCDPISEHNRLYWYRQTLGQGPEFLTYFQNEAQLEKSRLLSDRFSAERPKGSFSTLEIQRTEQGDSAMYLCASSGGTGWENQPQHFGDGTRLSIL.

This chain connects TRBV6-6 to TRBJ1-1; 7 bases agree with TRBD1. The ends lost 11 bases at V and 5 bases at J; junction bases unmatched: 11. CDR1 MNHNY and CDR2 SVGAGI come from the germline V gene (reference sequence). The CDR3 runs 13 residues. CDR3 amino acids: CAGSDREGTEAFF. The DNA of the CDR3 is TGTGCCGGTTCAGACAGGGAGGGGACTGAAGCTTTCTTT.

CDR3 coding DNA: TGTGCCAGCAGTTACGCTGGAATAAATCAGCCCCAGCATTTT. This gives the protein CASSYAGINQPQHF. The chain is built from TRBV2 and TRBJ1-5; D unclear. CDR1 SNHLY and CDR2 FYNNEI come from the germline V gene. V was pared by 5 bases and J by 4 bases, with 12 bases between. This CDR3 spans 14 amino acids.

V usage is TRBV6-6 and J usage is TRBJ1-1; no firm D call. Trimming took off 2 bases at V and 1 base at J, with 17 bases between the two ends. This CDR3 region has 17 residues. From germline, CDR1 is MNHNY and CDR2 SVGAGI (reference sequence). The CDR3 here is CASSYGPARRGNTEAFF. The CDR3 DNA reads TGTGCCAGCAGTTACGGGCCGGCCCGCAGAGGGAACACTGAAGCTTTCTTT.

V and J are TRBV6-5 and TRBJ2-7, with a weak D call TRBD1 (6 bases). CDR3 length: 13 amino acids. Looked up from germline, CDR1 is MNHEY and CDR2 is SVGAGI. V was cut by 5 bases and J by 4 bases, with 12 bases left in between. The CDR3 DNA sequence: TGTGCCAGCAGTGGACAGACAGGTTACGAGCAGTACTTC. Amino acid sequence: CASSGQTGYEQYF.

This clonotype was counted ten times or more. CDR3: CSAGTGPQPQHF. In nucleotides, the CDR3 is TGCAGTGCCGGGACAGGGCCTCAGCCCCAGCATTTT. The chain is built from TRBV20-1 and TRBJ1-5, with 9 positions matching TRBD1. The CDR3 has 12 residues. Germline-derived CDR1 and CDR2 are DFQATT and SNEGSKA (reference sequence). V dropped 6 bases and J dropped 6; count of bases not matched to a gene: 3.

The table lists this clonotype with a count of one. The chain couples TRBV15 to TRBJ1-6, with TRBD1 as a possible D gene (5 bases). The CDR3 has 16 amino acids. V dropped 6 bases and J dropped 0 bases, with 12 bases sitting between them. The germline gives CDR1 LNHNV, CDR2 YYDKDF (reference sequence). The CDR3 DNA reads as TGTGCCACCAGTTCGGGGCAGAGCTCCTATAATTCACCCCTCCACTTT. Protein product: CATSSGQSSYNSPLHF.

The gene calls are TRBV5-5 and TRBJ2-2; tentatively, D is TRBD1 (6 bases). CDR1 is SGHKS and CDR2 is YYEKEE in the germline V gene (reference sequence). The CDR3 sequence is 16 residues long. V shed 4 bases and J shed 0 bases, with 13 bases lying between them. The chain's CDR3 is CASSPTTGANTGELFF. CDR3 DNA sequence: TGTGCCAGCAGCCCAACGACAGGCGCGAACACCGGGGAGCTGTTTTTT.

This clonotype came up a few times. This chain uses TRBV5-1 with TRBJ1-4; D remains ambiguous. Germline V gene sequence: CDR1 SGHRS, CDR2 YFSETQ. V lost 5 bases to trimming and J lost 0 bases, with 17 bases between them. The CDR3 is 17 residues long. CDR3 amino acids: CASSLRVGTATNEKLFF. CDR3 in DNA: TGCGCCAGCAGTTTGCGGGTTGGAACAGCAACTAATGAAAAACTGTTTTTT.

This clonotype appeared once. This sequence joins TRBV25-1 and TRBJ1-2; a possible D gene is TRBD1 (6 bases). The V gene's germline CDR1 is MGHDK and CDR2 SYGVNS. CDR3 length: 15 amino acids. Between the trimmed V and J ends, which lost 4 bases and 3 bases, there was a span of 15 bases. For the CDR3, the DNA is TGTGCCAGCAGTGCGGGATTTGGGGGCGACTATGGCTACACCTTC. Its translation: CASSAGFGGDYGYTF.

In this sample, this clonotype turned up many times. V is TRBV6-5 and J is TRBJ2-5; the match to TRBD2 covers 8 bases. The ends lost 6 bases at V and 4 bases at J; junction bases unmatched: 4. CDR1 is MNHEY, CDR2 SVGAGI, per germline. The length of the CDR3 is 13 residues. CDR3 in amino acids: CASRSSGGETQYF. For the CDR3, the DNA is TGTGCCAGCAGGTCCAGCGGGGGAGAGACCCAGTACTTC.

This clonotype has a count of ten or more. The chain couples TRBV24-1 to TRBJ2-5; 11 positions agree with TRBD1. Germline CDR1 KGHDR, CDR2 SFDVKD. The CDR3 length is 14 residues. V was pared by 7 bases and J by 1 base, with 1 base of the junction left unmatched. The CDR3 is CATRGQGGQETQYF. The CDR3, as DNA: TGTGCCACCAGGGGACAGGGGGGCCAAGAGACCCAGTACTTC.

The chain links TRBV6-5 to TRBJ1-5, with D unclear. CDR1 is MNHEY and CDR2 is SVGAGI in the germline V gene. The V gene lost 0 bases and the J gene lost 3 bases, with 9 bases spanning the gap. The CDR3 is 15 amino acids. CDR3 residues: CASSYSDGFNQPQHF. CDR3 DNA sequence: TGTGCCAGCAGTTACTCGGACGGCTTCAATCAGCCCCAGCATTTT.

The CDR3 reads CASNRDRGGSPLHF. DNA for the CDR3: TGTGCCAGCAACCGGGACAGGGGTGGTTCACCCCTCCACTTT. V gene TRBV2 combines with J gene TRBJ1-6, with TRBD1 matching 10 bases. CDR3 size: 14 residues. V lost 7 bases, J lost 9 bases, and 6 bases stayed unmatched. CDR1 and CDR2 (germline): SNHLY, FYNNEI.